This TCR beta chain was sequenced for a study of shared clonotypes between healthy human individuals. Only a few counts were recorded for this clone. Trimming took off 10 bases at V and 0 bases at J, with 16 bases between the two ends. In germline, CDR1 is SNHLY, CDR2 FYNNEI. CDR3 length equals 14 residues. Profiled with immunoSEQ multiplex PCR; TCRdb holds only in-frame clones, not every one. The table shows 850,000 to 1,200,000 clones, with about 76% occurring only once. Sample: memory CD4+ T cells sorted from blood. Subset here: CD45RA-negative fraction. The J gene is TRBJ2-7, the V gene TRBV2; D could derive from TRBD1 or TRBD2 (5 bases each). This TCR was recovered from a man younger than 30 in good health. Written as DNA, the CDR3 is TGTGCCACCCGAGCGGCAGGGAGCTCCTACGAGCAGTACTTC. Amino acid sequence: CATRAAGSSYEQYF.